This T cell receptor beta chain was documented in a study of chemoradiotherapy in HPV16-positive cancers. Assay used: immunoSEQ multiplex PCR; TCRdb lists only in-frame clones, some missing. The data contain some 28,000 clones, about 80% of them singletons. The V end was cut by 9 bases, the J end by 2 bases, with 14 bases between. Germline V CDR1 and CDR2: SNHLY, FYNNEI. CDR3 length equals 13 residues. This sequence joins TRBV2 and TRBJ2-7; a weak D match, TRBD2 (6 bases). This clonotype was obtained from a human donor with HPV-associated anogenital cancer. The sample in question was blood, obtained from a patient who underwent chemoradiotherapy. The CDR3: CARSSGRTYEQYV. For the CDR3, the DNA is TGTGCCAGGAGTTCGGGGAGGACCTACGAGCAGTACGTC.